These T cell receptor beta chains were read from a single sample in a study of cytomegalovirus exposure and HLA in healthy donors. Only in-frame clones appear in the TCRdb table, and some are missing; sequencing was by immunoSEQ multiplex PCR. The sample has 94,000 or so clones, about 71% seen once. Sequencing was done on a sample of PBMCs. Receptor source: a man aged 55 to 70 in good health and CMV-seronegative. Each CDR3 is given with its conserved first and last residue. The D gene is left open where the match is weak. Clone size, where shown, is once, few, many, or a class for clones that have expanded.

V gene	clone size	J gene	D gene	CDR3 DNA	CDR3 protein
TRBV5-1	few	TRBJ2-6	.	TGCGCCAGCAGCCTAGACGGATCCCCTGGGGCCAACGTCCTGACTTTC	CASSLDGSPGANVLTF
TRBV29-1	.	TRBJ1-1	.	TGCAGCGTTGGATATCGGGGTACCTCTACGAACACTGAAGCTTTCTTT	CSVGYRGTSTNTEAFF
TRBV6-5	few	TRBJ2-5	TRBD2	TGTGCCAGCAGCCGTCTAGCGGAGGGACAAGAGACCCAGTACTTC	CASSRLAEGQETQYF
TRBV5-6	.	TRBJ2-1	TRBD1	TGTGCCAGCACCGTGTGGGACAGGGAGTCCTACAATGAGCAGTTCTTC	CASTVWDRESYNEQFF
TRBV30	.	TRBJ1-2	TRBD1	TGTGCCTGGACACGACAGGGGCAAGGGAGCACAAATAACTATGGCTACACCTTC	CAWTRQGQGSTNNYGYTF
TRBV7-9	few	TRBJ2-1	TRBD2	TGTGCCAGCAGCTCCACAACTGGGACTACTCCGGAGCAGTTCTTC	CASSSTTGTTPEQFF
TRBV7-8	.	TRBJ2-7	TRBD1	TGTGCCAGCAGCTTGGGACAGGGGAACGAGCAGTACTTC	CASSLGQGNEQYF
TRBV19	.	TRBJ2-1	TRBD2	TGTGCCAGTAGTAAGCCATTCGGACTAGCGGGGGGAAACAATGAGCAGTTCTTC	CASSKPFGLAGGNNEQFF
TRBV19	.	TRBJ1-6	.	TGTGCCAGTAGTCCCGGGTTCCATAATTCACCCCTCCACTTT	CASSPGFHNSPLHF
TRBV7-2	.	TRBJ1-3	TRBD1	TGTGCCAGCAGCTTAGCAGGGGGCGCCGGAAACACCATATATTTT	CASSLAGGAGNTIYF
TRBV25-1	.	TRBJ2-1	.	TGTGCCAGCAGTGCCCCGGGACTCTCCTACAATGAGCAGTTCTTC	CASSAPGLSYNEQFF
TRBV5-4	.	TRBJ2-2	TRBD1	TGTGCCAGCAGCGATGGACAGGGGCGAAACACCGGGGAGCTGTTTTTT	CASSDGQGRNTGELFF
TRBV5-4	.	TRBJ2-1	TRBD2	TGTGCCAGCAGCTTGGCCTCTAGCGGCAATGAGCAGTTCTTC	CASSLASSGNEQFF
TRBV25-1	.	TRBJ2-7	TRBD2	TGTGCCACCTCGCTGCTGGGAGGGCCTGGCACCTACGAGCAGTACTTC	CATSLLGGPGTYEQYF
TRBV7-2	few	TRBJ2-7	TRBD1	TGTGCCAGCAGCCCCGGGACAGGGGGAGTCGAGCAGTACTTC	CASSPGTGGVEQYF
TRBV7-2	.	TRBJ1-1	TRBD1	TGTGCCAGCAGCTTGACAGGGTGGACTGAAGCTTTCTTT	CASSLTGWTEAFF
TRBV7-9	few	TRBJ2-5	.	TGTGCCAGCAGCTTATCTCGGACAGAAGAGACCCAGTACTTC	CASSLSRTEETQYF
TRBV6-6	few	TRBJ2-1	TRBD2	TGTGCCAGCACTAGCGGGAGGGATCTGACGAACAATGAGCAGTTCTTC	CASTSGRDLTNNEQFF
TRBV9	.	TRBJ2-3	TRBD1	TGTGCCAGCAGCATTCGGACAGGGGAGGCAGATACGCAGTATTTT	CASSIRTGEADTQYF
TRBV20-1	.	TRBJ1-2	.	TGCAGTGCAACGACAGAAATAGGCTACACCTTC	CSATTEIGYTF
TRBV29-1	.	TRBJ1-1	.	TGCAGCGTTGGGGTGGGGCCGGCTGAAGCTTTCTTT	CSVGVGPAEAFF
TRBV4-3	.	TRBJ1-1	.	TGCGCCAGCAGCCAAGGTCTAAAGTGGAACACTGAAGCTTTCTTT	CASSQGLKWNTEAFF
TRBV28	.	TRBJ2-7	.	TGTGCCAGCAGTTTACCTAGTCACCGGTACGAGCAGTACTTC	CASSLPSHRYEQYF
TRBV28	once	TRBJ1-4	.	TGTGCCAGCAGTTTCCCCGGCGGGTATGAAAAACTGTTTTTT	CASSFPGGYEKLFF
TRBV4-1	.	TRBJ1-1	.	TGCGCCAGCAGCCCCGATAGCGTTAAAGCTTTCTTT	CASSPDSVKAFF
TRBV5-1	.	TRBJ2-7	TRBD2	TGCGCCAGCAGCTTGGGGGAGCGGGGGGGCGAGCAGTACTTC	CASSLGERGGEQYF
TRBV18	.	TRBJ2-3	.	TGTGCCAGCTCACCAGGGGGCCAGGGAGATACGCAGTATTTT	CASSPGGQGDTQYF
TRBV29-1	.	TRBJ2-7	TRBD2	TGCAGCGTCGTAGGGACTAGCGGGAGAGGCGAGCAGTACTTC	CSVVGTSGRGEQYF
TRBV11-2	.	TRBJ1-1	.	TGTGCCAGCAGCTTAGGTCGGAACACTGAAGCTTTCTTT	CASSLGRNTEAFF
TRBV5-5	few	TRBJ1-4	TRBD1	TGTGCCAGCAGCTTTGGGGGACAGGAAAAACTGTTTTTT	CASSFGGQEKLFF
TRBV7-9	.	TRBJ2-7	.	TGTGCCAGCAGACAAGGCCCCCGGAGCGAGCAGTACTTC	CASRQGPRSEQYF